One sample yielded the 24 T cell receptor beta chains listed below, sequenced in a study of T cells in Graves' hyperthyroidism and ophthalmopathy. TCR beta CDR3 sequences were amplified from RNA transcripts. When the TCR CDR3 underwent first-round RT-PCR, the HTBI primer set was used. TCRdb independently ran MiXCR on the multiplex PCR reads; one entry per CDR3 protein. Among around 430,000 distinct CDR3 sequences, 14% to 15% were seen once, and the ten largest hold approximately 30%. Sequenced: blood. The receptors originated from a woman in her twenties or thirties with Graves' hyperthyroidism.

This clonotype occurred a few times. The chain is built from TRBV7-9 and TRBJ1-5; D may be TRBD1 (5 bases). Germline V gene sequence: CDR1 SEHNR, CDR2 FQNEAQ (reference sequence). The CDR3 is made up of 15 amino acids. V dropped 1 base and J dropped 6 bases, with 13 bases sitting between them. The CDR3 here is CASSLGGPEFQPQHF. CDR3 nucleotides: TGTGCCAGCAGCTTAGGGGGCCCAGAGTTTCAGCCCCAGCATTTT.

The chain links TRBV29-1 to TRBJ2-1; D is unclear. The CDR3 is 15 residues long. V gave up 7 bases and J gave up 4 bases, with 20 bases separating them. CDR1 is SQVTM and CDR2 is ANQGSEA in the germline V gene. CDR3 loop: CSARKGPDSYNEQFF. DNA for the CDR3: TGCAGCGCTCGGAAAGGTCCCGATTCTTACAATGAGCAGTTCTTC.

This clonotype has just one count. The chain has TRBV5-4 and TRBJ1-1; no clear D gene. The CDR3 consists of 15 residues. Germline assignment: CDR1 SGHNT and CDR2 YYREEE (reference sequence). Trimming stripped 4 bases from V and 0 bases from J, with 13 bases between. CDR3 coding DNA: TGTGCCAGCAGCCACGGATATTCTCTGAACACTGAAGCTTTCTTT. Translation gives CASSHGYSLNTEAFF.

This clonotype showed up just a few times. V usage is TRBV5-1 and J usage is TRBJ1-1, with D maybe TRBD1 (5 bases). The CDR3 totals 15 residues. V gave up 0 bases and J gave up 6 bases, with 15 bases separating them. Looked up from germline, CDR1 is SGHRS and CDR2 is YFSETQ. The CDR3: CASSLGGRDEAEAFF. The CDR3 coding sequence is TGCGCCAGCAGCTTGGGGGGCAGGGATGAAGCTGAAGCTTTCTTT.

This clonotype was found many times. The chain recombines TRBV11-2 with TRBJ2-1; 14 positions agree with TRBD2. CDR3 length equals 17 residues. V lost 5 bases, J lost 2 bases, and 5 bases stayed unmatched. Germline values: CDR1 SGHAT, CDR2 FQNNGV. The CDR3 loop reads CASSPGLAGVAYNEQFF. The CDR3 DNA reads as TGTGCCAGCAGCCCGGGACTAGCGGGAGTGGCCTACAATGAGCAGTTCTTC.

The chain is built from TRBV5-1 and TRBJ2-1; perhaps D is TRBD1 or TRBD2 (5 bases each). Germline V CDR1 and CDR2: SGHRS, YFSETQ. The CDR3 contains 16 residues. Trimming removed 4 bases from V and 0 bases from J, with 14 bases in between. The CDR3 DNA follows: TGCGCCAGCAGCAGAACCAGGGACCTCTCCTACAATGAGCAGTTCTTC. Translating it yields CASSRTRDLSYNEQFF.

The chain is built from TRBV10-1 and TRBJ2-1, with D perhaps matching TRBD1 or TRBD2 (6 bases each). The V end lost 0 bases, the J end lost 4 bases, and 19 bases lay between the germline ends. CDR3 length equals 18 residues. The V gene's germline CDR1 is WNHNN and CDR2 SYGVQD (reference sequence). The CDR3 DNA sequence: TGCGCCAGCAGTGAGTCGCGGGCGCGACTAGGGGGGTACAATGAGCAGTTCTTC. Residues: CASSESRARLGGYNEQFF.

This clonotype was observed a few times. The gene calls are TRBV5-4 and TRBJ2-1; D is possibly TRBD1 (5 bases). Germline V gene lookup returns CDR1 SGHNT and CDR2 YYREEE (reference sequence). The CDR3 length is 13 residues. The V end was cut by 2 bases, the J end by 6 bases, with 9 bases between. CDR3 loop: CASSFQGINEQFF. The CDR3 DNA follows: TGTGCCAGCAGCTTTCAGGGTATCAATGAGCAGTTCTTC.

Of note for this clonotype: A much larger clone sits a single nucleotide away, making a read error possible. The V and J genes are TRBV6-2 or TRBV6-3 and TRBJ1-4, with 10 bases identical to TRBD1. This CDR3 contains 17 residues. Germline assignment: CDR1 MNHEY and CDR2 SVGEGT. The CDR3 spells CASSSPDRGPFNEKLCF. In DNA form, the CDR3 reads TGTGCCAGCAGCTCCCCTGACAGGGGGCCCTTTAATGAAAAACTGTGTTTT.

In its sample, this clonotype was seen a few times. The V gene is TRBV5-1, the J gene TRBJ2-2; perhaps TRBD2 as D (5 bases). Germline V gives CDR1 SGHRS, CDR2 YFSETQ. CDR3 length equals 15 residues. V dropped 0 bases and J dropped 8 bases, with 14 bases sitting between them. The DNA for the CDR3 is TGCGCCAGCAGCTTGGGTCCAGCCGGAGGTGGGGAGCTGTTTTTT. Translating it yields CASSLGPAGGGELFF.

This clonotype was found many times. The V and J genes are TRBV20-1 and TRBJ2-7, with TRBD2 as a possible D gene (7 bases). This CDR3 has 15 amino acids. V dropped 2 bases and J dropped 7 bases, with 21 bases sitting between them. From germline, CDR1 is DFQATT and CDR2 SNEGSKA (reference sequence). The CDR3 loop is CSARQIKGGAGEQYF. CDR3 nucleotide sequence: TGCAGTGCTAGACAAATTAAGGGGGGGGCAGGAGAGCAGTACTTC.

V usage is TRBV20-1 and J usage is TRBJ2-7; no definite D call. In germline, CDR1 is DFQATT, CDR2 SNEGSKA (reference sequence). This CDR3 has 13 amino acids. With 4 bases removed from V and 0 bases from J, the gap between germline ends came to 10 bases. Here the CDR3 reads CSATVGYSYEQYF. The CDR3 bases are TGCAGTGCTACTGTTGGTTACTCCTACGAGCAGTACTTC.

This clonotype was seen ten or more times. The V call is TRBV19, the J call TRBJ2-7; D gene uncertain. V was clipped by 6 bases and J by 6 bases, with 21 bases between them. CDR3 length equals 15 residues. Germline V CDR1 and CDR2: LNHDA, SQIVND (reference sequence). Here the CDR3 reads CASSWETGLSAEQYF. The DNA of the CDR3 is TGTGCCAGTAGCTGGGAAACGGGCCTCTCGGCCGAGCAGTACTTC.

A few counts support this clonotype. CDR3 residues: CASSLGLAGLDHQPQHF. The CDR3 DNA follows: TGTGCCAGCTCCCTAGGATTGGCAGGGCTAGATCATCAGCCCCAGCATTTT. V is TRBV7-9 and J is TRBJ1-5; possible D gene TRBD1, 5 bases. V lost 8 bases and J lost 5, with 25 bases in between. The CDR3 loop spans 17 amino acids. Looked up from germline, CDR1 is SEHNR and CDR2 is FQNEAQ (reference sequence). Full variable domain (remainder filled in from reference TRBV7-9 and TRBJ1-5): DTGVSQNPRHKITKRGQNVTFRCDPISEHNRLYWYRQTLGQGPEFLTYFQNEAQLEKSRLLSDRFSAERPKGSFSTLEIQRTEQGDSAMYLCASSLGLAGLDHQPQHFGDGTRLSIL.

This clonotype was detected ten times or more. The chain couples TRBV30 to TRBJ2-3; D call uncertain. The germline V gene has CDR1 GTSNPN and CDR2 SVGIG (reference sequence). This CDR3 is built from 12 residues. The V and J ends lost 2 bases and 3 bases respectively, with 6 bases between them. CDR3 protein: CAWSSWTDTQYF. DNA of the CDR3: TGTGCCTGGAGTAGCTGGACAGATACGCAGTATTTT.

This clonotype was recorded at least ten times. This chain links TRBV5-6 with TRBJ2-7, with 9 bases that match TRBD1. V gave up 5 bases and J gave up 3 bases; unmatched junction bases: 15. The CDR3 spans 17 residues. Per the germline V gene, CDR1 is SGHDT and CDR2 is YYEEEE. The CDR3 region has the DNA TGTGCCAGCAGTCGTCCCGGGACAGGGTTTGGGATCTACGAGCAGTACTTC. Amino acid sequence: CASSRPGTGFGIYEQYF.

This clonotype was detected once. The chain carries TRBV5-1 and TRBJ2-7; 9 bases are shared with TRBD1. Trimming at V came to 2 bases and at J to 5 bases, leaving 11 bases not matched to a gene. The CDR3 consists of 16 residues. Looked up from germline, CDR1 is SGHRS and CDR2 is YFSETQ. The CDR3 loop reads CASSLEGQGRANEQYF. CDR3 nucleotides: TGCGCCAGCAGCTTAGAAGGACAGGGGCGGGCAAACGAGCAGTACTTC.

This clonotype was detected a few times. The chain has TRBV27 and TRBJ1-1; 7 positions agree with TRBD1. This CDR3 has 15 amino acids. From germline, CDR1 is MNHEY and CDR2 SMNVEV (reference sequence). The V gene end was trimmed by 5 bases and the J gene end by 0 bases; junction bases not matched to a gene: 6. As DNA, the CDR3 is TGTGCCAGCAGTCCCGACAGGGACCTGAACACTGAAGCTTTCTTT. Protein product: CASSPDRDLNTEAFF.

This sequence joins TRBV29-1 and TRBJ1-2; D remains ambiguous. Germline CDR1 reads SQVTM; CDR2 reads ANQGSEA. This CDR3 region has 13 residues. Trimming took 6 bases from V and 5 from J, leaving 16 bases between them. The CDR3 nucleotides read TGCAGCGTCTCAAAGGGTGGGGAGTATGGCTACACCTTC. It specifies CSVSKGGEYGYTF.

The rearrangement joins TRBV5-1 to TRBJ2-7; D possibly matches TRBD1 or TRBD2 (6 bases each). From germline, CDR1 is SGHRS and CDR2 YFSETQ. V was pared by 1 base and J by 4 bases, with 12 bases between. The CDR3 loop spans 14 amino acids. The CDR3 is CASSLNREVYEQYF. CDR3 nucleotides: TGCGCCAGCAGCTTGAACAGGGAGGTTTACGAGCAGTACTTC.

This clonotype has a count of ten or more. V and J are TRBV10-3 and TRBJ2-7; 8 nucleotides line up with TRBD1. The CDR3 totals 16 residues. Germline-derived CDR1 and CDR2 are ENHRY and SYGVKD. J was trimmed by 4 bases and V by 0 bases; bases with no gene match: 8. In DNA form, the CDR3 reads TGTGCCATCAGTGAGTCCCAGGCAGGGGGCAGTTACGAGCAGTACTTC. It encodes CAISESQAGGSYEQYF.

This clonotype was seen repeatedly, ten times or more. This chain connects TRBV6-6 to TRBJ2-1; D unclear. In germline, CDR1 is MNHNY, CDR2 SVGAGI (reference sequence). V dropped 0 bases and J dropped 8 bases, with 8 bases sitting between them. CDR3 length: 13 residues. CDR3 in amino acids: CASSYSLDYEQFF. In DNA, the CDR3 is TGTGCCAGCAGTTACTCGCTCGACTATGAGCAGTTCTTC.

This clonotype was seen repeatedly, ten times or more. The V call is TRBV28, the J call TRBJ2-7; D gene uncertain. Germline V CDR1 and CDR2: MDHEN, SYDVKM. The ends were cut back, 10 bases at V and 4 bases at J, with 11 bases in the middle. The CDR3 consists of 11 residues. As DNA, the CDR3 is TGTGCCACCTGCCTGGGATACGAGCAGTACTTC. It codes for CATCLGYEQYF. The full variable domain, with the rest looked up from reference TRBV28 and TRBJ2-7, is DVKVTQSSRYLVKRTGEKVFLECVQDMDHENMFWYRQDPGLGLRLIYFSYDVKMKEKGDIPEGYSVSREKKERFSLILESASTNQTSMYLCATCLGYEQYFGPGTRLTVT.

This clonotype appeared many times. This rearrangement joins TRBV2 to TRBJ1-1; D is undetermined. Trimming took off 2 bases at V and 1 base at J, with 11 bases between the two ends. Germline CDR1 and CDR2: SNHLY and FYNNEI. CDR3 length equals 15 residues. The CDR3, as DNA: TGTGCCAGCAGTGAACTTTGGTCGGCGAACACTGAAGCTTTCTTT. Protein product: CASSELWSANTEAFF.